This is a list of T cell receptor beta chains from one sample in a study of blood T cell repertoires in COVID-19. Using immunoSEQ multiplex PCR, the repertoire was profiled, and TCRdb retains in-frame clones only, with some absent. This table has 150,000 to 200,000 clones, approximately 81% appearing once. The sequencing sample was made of peripheral blood. The receptors originated from a person between 65 and 79 years old with COVID-19, enrolled during active disease. Each CDR3 is given with its conserved first and last residue. The order of the fields is V gene, D gene, clone size, J gene, CDR3 protein, CDR3 DNA. D genes are given only for firm matches. Clone size is stated in some rows and not others, as once, few, many or a class when expanded.

>TRBV5-1|NA|NA|TRBJ2-7
CASSPGTSRREQYF
TGCGCCAGCAGCCCCGGGACATCCAGGAGGGAGCAGTACTTC
>TRBV15|TRBD1|NA|TRBJ1-5
CATSRGQQNQPQHF
TGTGCCACCAGCAGGGGACAGCAGAATCAGCCCCAGCATTTT
>TRBV11-2|TRBD2|NA|TRBJ2-2
CASSLSMGLATGELFF
TGTGCCAGCAGCTTATCGATGGGACTAGCAACCGGGGAGCTGTTTTTT
>TRBV5-4|TRBD1|NA|TRBJ1-5
CASSSTGDQPQHF
TGTGCCAGCAGCTCAACAGGGGACCAGCCCCAGCATTTT
>TRBV3-1/TRBV3-2|NA|NA|TRBJ1-1
CASSQGFGGGGRVNTEAFF
TGTGCCAGCAGCCAAGGCTTTGGAGGGGGGGGCAGGGTGAACACTGAAGCTTTCTTT
>TRBV7-2|NA|NA|TRBJ2-4
CASSFGGGGKNIQYF
TGTGCCAGCAGCTTTGGTGGGGGCGGCAAAAACATTCAGTACTTC
>TRBV6-5|TRBD2|NA|TRBJ2-1
CASRDLAGSFNEQFF
TGTGCCAGCAGAGATCTAGCGGGGAGCTTCAATGAGCAGTTCTTC
>TRBV5-4|NA|NA|TRBJ1-1
CASSLAQGRNTEAFF
TGTGCCAGCAGCTTGGCCCAGGGCAGGAACACTGAAGCTTTCTTT
>TRBV6-5|NA|few|TRBJ1-6
CASRGQADLSPLHF
TGTGCCAGCAGGGGGCAGGCTGATCTTTCACCCCTCCACTTT
>TRBV25-1|NA|few|TRBJ1-1
CASKEGSDTEAFF
TGTGCCAGCAAAGAGGGATCTGACACTGAAGCTTTCTTT
>TRBV3-1/TRBV3-2|NA|once|TRBJ1-3
CASSQGVGGSTGNTIYF
TGTGCCAGCAGCCAAGGGGTTGGGGGCTCTACTGGAAACACCATATATTTT
>TRBV19|TRBD1|NA|TRBJ1-4
CASSFGQGNEKLFF
TGTGCCAGTAGTTTTGGACAGGGGAATGAAAAACTGTTTTTT
>TRBV28|NA|NA|TRBJ1-2
CASSLYPPGKNHGYTF
TGTGCCAGCAGTTTATACCCTCCGGGGAAAAATCATGGCTACACCTTC
>TRBV5-4|TRBD2|NA|TRBJ2-1
CASSKRDLYNEQFF
TGTGCCAGCAGCAAGCGGGACCTGTACAATGAGCAGTTCTTC
>TRBV7-2|NA|NA|TRBJ1-6
CASSLKVAGLNSPLHF
TGTGCCAGCAGCTTAAAAGTTGCAGGGTTAAATTCACCCCTCCACTTT
>TRBV5-1|TRBD1|NA|TRBJ1-1
CASSLGQGRANTEAFF
TGCGCCAGCAGCCTGGGACAGGGAAGGGCGAACACTGAAGCTTTCTTT
>TRBV27|TRBD1|few|TRBJ2-7
CASSLSGSGGEQYF
TGTGCCAGCAGTTTATCCGGGTCAGGGGGCGAGCAGTACTTC
>TRBV11-2|NA|NA|TRBJ1-1
CASSLGGNTEAFF
TGTGCCAGCAGCTTAGGCGGGAACACTGAAGCTTTCTTT
>TRBV19|NA|NA|TRBJ1-5
CASAQKRTYNQPQHF
TGTGCCAGCGCCCAAAAGAGGACATATAATCAGCCCCAGCATTTT
>TRBV15|NA|few|TRBJ2-5
CATSRDPGRSETQYF
TGTGCCACCAGCAGAGACCCAGGGCGATCGGAGACCCAGTACTTC
>TRBV29-1|NA|NA|TRBJ1-6
CSVAEDRNSPLHF
TGCAGCGTTGCGGAGGATCGGAATTCACCCCTCCACTTT
>TRBV30|NA|NA|TRBJ1-2
CAWIQMLGLGNGYTF
TGTGCCTGGATACAGATGCTCGGCCTGGGTAACGGCTACACCTTC
>TRBV6-5|NA|NA|TRBJ1-1
CASRSDRRSDTEAFF
TGTGCCAGCAGATCCGACAGGCGTTCGGACACTGAAGCTTTCTTT
>TRBV29-1|NA|NA|TRBJ2-5
CSVGGGGETQYF
TGCAGCGTTGGGGGCGGTGGGGAGACCCAGTACTTC
>TRBV10-3|NA|NA|TRBJ1-2
CAINDGNYGYTF
TGTGCCATCAACGACGGGAACTATGGCTACACCTTC
>TRBV28|TRBD1|NA|TRBJ1-4
CASSLQGAANEKLFF
TGTGCCAGCAGTTTACAGGGGGCCGCTAATGAAAAACTGTTTTTT
>TRBV5-1|TRBD1|NA|TRBJ1-1
CASSLEGQGVTEAFF
TGCGCCAGCAGCTTGGAGGGACAGGGGGTCACTGAAGCTTTCTTT
>TRBV28|NA|NA|TRBJ2-7
CASSTPGGFDEQYF
TGTGCCAGCAGTACCCCCGGGGGTTTCGACGAGCAGTACTTC
>TRBV21-1|NA|NA|TRBJ2-7
CASSLSVGQSKSYEQYF
TGTGCCAGCAGCCTGTCGGTGGGACAGTCAAAATCCTACGAGCAGTACTTC
>TRBV11-1|TRBD2|few|TRBJ2-5
CASSSLAGGETQYF
TGTGCCAGCAGCTCCTTAGCGGGGGGCGAGACCCAGTACTTC
>TRBV5-6|NA|NA|TRBJ1-1
CASSLAWLGHRFGEAFF
TGTGCCAGCAGCTTGGCCTGGTTGGGACATAGGTTTGGTGAAGCTTTCTTT
>TRBV6-2/TRBV6-3|TRBD2|NA|TRBJ2-7
CASSYFAGGPSYEQYF
TGTGCCAGCAGTTACTTTGCGGGGGGGCCTTCCTACGAGCAGTACTTC
>TRBV5-1|NA|few|TRBJ1-3
CASSLNSGSGNTIYF
TGCGCCAGCAGCTTGAATTCAGGTTCCGGAAACACCATATATTTT
>TRBV6-5|NA|NA|TRBJ1-1
CASSYGGDPEAFF
TGTGCCAGCAGTTACGGAGGGGACCCTGAAGCTTTCTTT
>TRBV5-1|NA|NA|TRBJ1-5
CASSFFLGQPQHF
TGCGCCAGCAGCTTTTTTCTGGGGCAACCCCAGCATTTT
>TRBV5-4|NA|NA|TRBJ2-3
CASSSGTWMPDTQYF
TGTGCCAGCAGCTCCGGGACTTGGATGCCAGATACGCAGTATTTT
>TRBV7-9|TRBD1|NA|TRBJ2-7
CASSLRQGAHDEQYF
TGTGCCAGCAGCTTACGACAGGGGGCTCACGACGAGCAGTACTTC
>TRBV6-5|NA|NA|TRBJ2-2
CASSYGGFTGELFF
TGTGCCAGCAGTTACGGGGGGTTTACCGGGGAGCTGTTTTTT
>TRBV5-4|TRBD1|NA|TRBJ1-2
CASSLGGQGARGYTF
TGTGCCAGCAGCCTAGGGGGGCAGGGGGCGAGGGGCTACACCTTC
>TRBV6-5|TRBD1|NA|TRBJ1-5
CASTPDRASNQPQHF
TGTGCCAGCACCCCGGACAGGGCTAGCAATCAGCCCCAGCATTTT
>TRBV7-9|NA|NA|TRBJ2-3
CASSLGDISSTDTQYF
TGTGCCAGCAGCTTAGGAGACATCTCTAGCACAGATACGCAGTATTTT
>TRBV6-1|NA|NA|TRBJ1-6
CASSELDGGRSPLHF
TGTGCCAGCAGTGAACTAGACGGGGGGCGTTCACCCCTCCACTTT
>TRBV5-1|TRBD2|NA|TRBJ2-2
CASSHRTSGGVVKSGELFF
TGCGCCAGCAGTCACAGGACTAGCGGGGGAGTCGTTAAGTCCGGGGAGCTGTTTTTT
>TRBV28|NA|NA|TRBJ1-2
CASSSLGIYGYTF
TGTGCCAGCAGTTCCCTCGGGATTTATGGCTACACCTTC
>TRBV28|NA|NA|TRBJ2-2
CASSPREKDTGELFF
TGTGCCAGCAGTCCACGGGAAAAGGACACCGGGGAGCTGTTTTTT
>TRBV2|TRBD2|few|TRBJ2-2
CASCREAGGELFF
TGTGCCAGCTGCCGGGAGGCTGGCGGGGAGCTGTTTTTT
>TRBV6-5|TRBD1|NA|TRBJ1-1
CASTRDRGFTEAFF
TGTGCCAGCACCAGGGACAGGGGTTTCACTGAAGCTTTCTTT
>TRBV12-3/TRBV12-4|NA|NA|TRBJ1-2
CASRGDGYTF
TGTGCCAGCCGGGGAGATGGCTACACCTTC
>TRBV27|NA|NA|TRBJ2-7
CASSSTRSYEQYF
TGTGCCAGCAGTTCGACGAGGTCCTACGAGCAGTACTTC
>TRBV7-9|TRBD1|NA|TRBJ1-6
CASSLIGTGADPLHF
TGTGCCAGCAGCTTAATTGGGACAGGGGCCGATCCCCTCCACTTT